A selection of T cell receptor beta chains follows, all from one sample in a study of CD8 T cells in ankylosing spondylitis. Each CDR3 protein is one row after TCRdb ran MiXCR on the 5' RACE reads. The sample shows some 130,000 distinct CDR3 sequences, about an eighth of them seen only once. Sequencing was done on a sample of blood, either unsorted or a sorted T cell fraction (not recorded which). The receptors were gathered from a female donor with ankylosing spondylitis or in good health (not recorded which). Each CDR3 is given with its conserved first and last residue. Each record gives: J gene, clone size, D gene, V gene, CDR3 protein, CDR3 DNA. A D gene is named only where the DNA matches it firmly. Not all rows give a size; the values are once, few, many and, for expanded clones, a class.

>TRBJ2-5|many|-|TRBV12-3/TRBV12-4
CASSFQRQETQYF
TGTGCCAGCAGTTTCCAGCGGCAAGAGACCCAGTACTTC
>TRBJ2-3|many|-|TRBV30
CAWSLLSGDTQYF
TGTGCCTGGAGCCTACTAAGTGGAGATACGCAGTATTTT
>TRBJ2-3|many|TRBD2|TRBV12-3/TRBV12-4
CASRTQRTSGGITDTQYF
TGTGCCAGCAGGACGCAACGGACTAGCGGGGGGATCACAGATACGCAGTATTTT
>TRBJ2-3|many|-|TRBV24-1
CATRSGDRRDTQYF
TGTGCCACCCGAAGTGGGGACCGTCGAGATACGCAGTATTTT
>TRBJ1-2|many|-|TRBV28
CASSPDSYGYTF
TGTGCCAGCAGTCCAGACAGTTATGGCTACACCTTC
>TRBJ1-2|few|-|TRBV21-1
CASAGRYGYTF
TGTGCCAGCGCAGGGCGTTATGGCTACACCTTC
>TRBJ1-2|many|-|TRBV29-1
CSAKVGGNGYTF
TGCAGCGCCAAAGTCGGCGGGAATGGCTACACCTTC
>TRBJ1-1|many|TRBD1|TRBV10-2
CASRERQGFTEAFF
TGCGCCAGCAGGGAAAGACAGGGTTTCACTGAAGCTTTCTTT
>TRBJ1-2|many|TRBD1|TRBV10-2
CASSEAGGSLVYGYTF
TGCGCCAGCAGTGAGGCAGGGGGCTCACTTGTCTATGGCTACACCTTC
>TRBJ1-5|many|-|TRBV4-2
CASSQESLDPQHF
TGTGCCAGCAGCCAAGAGTCCTTAGACCCCCAGCATTTT
>TRBJ2-1|many|TRBD2|TRBV20-1
CSARGGRNEQFF
TGCAGTGCCCGGGGGGGCCGAAATGAGCAGTTCTTC
>TRBJ2-7|few|TRBD1|TRBV2
CASARQGTAYEQYF
TGTGCCAGCGCCCGACAGGGGACGGCTTACGAGCAGTACTTC
>TRBJ2-7|few|TRBD1|TRBV28
CASTNRGDQTPYEQYF
TGTGCCAGCACCAACAGGGGGGACCAAACCCCCTACGAGCAGTACTTC
>TRBJ2-7|-|-|TRBV18
CASSPRVVYEQYF
TGTGCCAGCTCACCACGCGTAGTCTACGAGCAGTACTTC
>TRBJ2-7|-|-|TRBV2
CASTLRTVSYEQYF
TGTGCCAGCACCCTAAGGACAGTCTCCTACGAGCAGTACTTC
>TRBJ2-5|many|-|TRBV29-1
CSVSGNQETQYF
TGCAGCGTTTCGGGGAACCAAGAGACCCAGTACTTC
>TRBJ2-1|many|-|TRBV18
CASSPNRNEQFF
TGTGCCAGCTCACCTAACAGGAATGAGCAGTTCTTC
>TRBJ1-2|few|-|TRBV18
CASSPGVQPSYGYTF
TGTGCCAGCTCACCGGGGGTACAGCCTTCCTATGGCTACACCTTC
>TRBJ1-2|many|TRBD1|TRBV5-1
CASSLVPGQGGGYTF
TGCGCCAGCAGCTTGGTCCCGGGACAGGGAGGTGGCTACACCTTC
>TRBJ2-1|many|TRBD2|TRBV7-6
CASSYYGLAGGGEQFF
TGTGCCAGCAGCTACTATGGACTAGCGGGGGGGGGTGAGCAGTTCTTC
>TRBJ1-4|many|TRBD1|TRBV15
CATSRDYSPQGGKGEKLFF
TGTGCCACCAGCAGAGATTACTCCCCTCAGGGGGGGAAAGGAGAAAAACTGTTTTTT
>TRBJ1-1|many|-|TRBV20-1
CSASPQGPTAFVAFF
TGCAGTGCTAGCCCTCAGGGGCCCACCGCCTTTGTCGCTTTCTTT
>TRBJ1-2|many|-|TRBV20-1
CSASRGGDGYTF
TGCAGTGCTAGCAGGGGAGGGGATGGCTACACCTTC
>TRBJ2-2|-|-|TRBV5-1
CASSLSSGFGAGELFF
TGCGCCAGCAGCTTGAGTAGCGGTTTTGGGGCCGGGGAGCTGTTTTTT
>TRBJ2-7|many|-|TRBV20-1
CSAREGRDSYEQYF
TGCAGTGCTAGAGAGGGTAGGGACTCCTACGAGCAGTACTTC
>TRBJ1-3|many|-|TRBV20-1
CSAAIGVYSGNTIYF
TGCAGTGCCGCGATTGGGGTTTACTCTGGAAACACCATATATTTT
>TRBJ2-1|few|TRBD1|TRBV12-3/TRBV12-4
CASIKDRAGSYNEQFF
TGTGCCAGCATTAAGGACAGGGCAGGATCCTACAATGAGCAGTTCTTC
>TRBJ2-4|many|-|TRBV11-2
CASSIDRAKNIQYF
TGTGCCAGCAGCATCGACAGAGCCAAAAACATTCAGTACTTC
>TRBJ2-2|many|-|TRBV7-2
CASSFHTRNTGELFF
TGTGCCAGCAGCTTTCATACGAGAAACACCGGGGAGCTGTTTTTT
>TRBJ1-1|many|-|TRBV12-3/TRBV12-4
CASSLRRQLTEAFF
TGTGCCAGCAGTTTGCGCAGGCAATTGACTGAAGCTTTCTTT
>TRBJ1-1|-|-|TRBV5-1
CASTLDTEAFF
TGCGCCAGCACCCTTGACACTGAAGCTTTCTTT
>TRBJ1-1|many|-|TRBV27
CASSLYPGQNTEAFF
TGTGCCAGCAGTTTATATCCAGGGCAGAACACTGAAGCTTTCTTT
>TRBJ2-3|-|TRBD1|TRBV29-1
CSVGKGQSSTDTQYF
TGCAGCGTTGGTAAGGGACAGAGCAGCACAGATACGCAGTATTTT
>TRBJ2-7|many|-|TRBV4-2
CASSQEGRAHEQYF
TGTGCCAGCAGCCAAGAGGGTCGGGCTCACGAGCAGTACTTC
>TRBJ1-1|many|-|TRBV28
CASRIPGMNTEAFF
TGTGCCAGCAGGATTCCGGGTATGAACACTGAAGCTTTCTTT
>TRBJ1-1|-|TRBD1|TRBV5-1
CASSAGGNTEAFF
TGCGCCAGCAGCGCAGGGGGAAACACTGAAGCTTTCTTT
>TRBJ1-1|many|-|TRBV12-3/TRBV12-4
CASSWGTNTEAFF
TGTGCCAGCAGTTGGGGGACGAACACTGAAGCTTTCTTT
>TRBJ1-2|many|TRBD1|TRBV7-9
CASSLQGGYGYTF
TGTGCCAGCAGCTTACAGGGGGGCTATGGCTACACCTTC
>TRBJ2-2|-|-|TRBV28
CASSSNPRELFF
TGTGCCAGCAGCTCTAACCCCCGGGAGCTGTTTTTT
>TRBJ1-3|many|-|TRBV27
CASSLSFPGNTIYF
TGTGCCAGCAGTTTATCCTTTCCCGGAAACACCATATATTTT
>TRBJ1-1|many|-|TRBV29-1
CSVGRGTKNTEAFF
TGCAGCGTTGGACGCGGTACCAAGAACACTGAAGCTTTCTTT
>TRBJ2-2|-|TRBD1|TRBV11-3
CASSNQPGQILTGELFF
TGTGCCAGCAGCAATCAACCGGGACAGATCTTAACTGGGGAGCTGTTTTTT
>TRBJ2-5|-|-|TRBV5-1
CASSPGNKETQYF
TGCGCCAGCAGCCCCGGGAATAAAGAGACCCAGTACTTC
>TRBJ1-2|-|-|TRBV20-1
CSAYVGKAGYTF
TGCAGTGCTTACGTGGGGAAGGCTGGCTACACCTTC
>TRBJ2-1|many|TRBD1|TRBV20-1
CSARDRARGSHNEQFF
TGCAGTGCTAGAGATAGGGCCAGGGGGTCCCACAATGAGCAGTTCTTC
>TRBJ2-3|many|-|TRBV10-3
CATTGQSTDTQYF
TGTGCCACCACGGGACAAAGCACAGATACGCAGTATTTT
>TRBJ2-1|many|-|TRBV7-2
CASSFLAGGDEQFF
TGTGCCAGCAGCTTCCTGGCAGGCGGCGATGAGCAGTTCTTC
>TRBJ2-3|many|-|TRBV27
CASSLAGAADTQYF
TGTGCCAGCAGTTTAGCGGGGGCTGCAGATACGCAGTATTTT
>TRBJ2-2|many|-|TRBV24-1
CATSDTANGGELFF
TGTGCCACCAGTGATACTGCCAACGGAGGGGAGCTGTTTTTT
>TRBJ2-5|many|TRBD1|TRBV6-1
CALYRGKTQYF
TGTGCCCTCTACAGGGGGAAGACCCAGTACTTC
>TRBJ2-1|many|-|TRBV29-1
CSVRDSTPYNEQFF
TGCAGCGTCCGCGACAGTACCCCCTACAATGAGCAGTTCTTC
>TRBJ2-4|many|TRBD1|TRBV27
CASSSPRGKGNIQYF
TGTGCCAGCAGTTCCCCCAGGGGGAAAGGCAACATTCAGTACTTC
>TRBJ2-1|many|TRBD2|TRBV12-3/TRBV12-4
CASSDPGGGQNNEQFF
TGTGCCAGCAGTGACCCCGGGGGGGGGCAAAACAATGAGCAGTTCTTC
>TRBJ2-4|few|-|TRBV7-9
CASSWGGAKNIQYF
TGTGCCAGCAGCTGGGGGGGCGCCAAAAACATTCAGTACTTC
>TRBJ2-7|many|-|TRBV12-3/TRBV12-4
CASSLLGPYEQYF
TGTGCCAGCAGCCTGCTAGGCCCCTACGAGCAGTACTTC
>TRBJ2-1|many|-|TRBV24-1
CATSDTTPRGGQFF
TGTGCCACCAGTGATACCACCCCTAGAGGAGGGCAGTTCTTC
>TRBJ1-2|many|TRBD1|TRBV18
CASSFRDSYGYTF
TGTGCCAGCTCATTCCGGGACAGCTATGGCTACACCTTC
>TRBJ2-5|many|TRBD1|TRBV6-1
CASSLTTGTGRLETQYF
TGTGCCAGCAGCCTAACAACTGGGACAGGGCGGTTGGAGACCCAGTACTTC
>TRBJ1-6|many|-|TRBV4-1
CASRSGAEANSPLHF
TGCGCCAGCCGCTCCGGAGCGGAGGCCAATTCACCCCTCCACTTT
>TRBJ1-3|-|-|TRBV18
CASPPLGTAGSTIYF
TGTGCCAGCCCCCCTCTTGGGACTGCTGGAAGCACCATATATTTT